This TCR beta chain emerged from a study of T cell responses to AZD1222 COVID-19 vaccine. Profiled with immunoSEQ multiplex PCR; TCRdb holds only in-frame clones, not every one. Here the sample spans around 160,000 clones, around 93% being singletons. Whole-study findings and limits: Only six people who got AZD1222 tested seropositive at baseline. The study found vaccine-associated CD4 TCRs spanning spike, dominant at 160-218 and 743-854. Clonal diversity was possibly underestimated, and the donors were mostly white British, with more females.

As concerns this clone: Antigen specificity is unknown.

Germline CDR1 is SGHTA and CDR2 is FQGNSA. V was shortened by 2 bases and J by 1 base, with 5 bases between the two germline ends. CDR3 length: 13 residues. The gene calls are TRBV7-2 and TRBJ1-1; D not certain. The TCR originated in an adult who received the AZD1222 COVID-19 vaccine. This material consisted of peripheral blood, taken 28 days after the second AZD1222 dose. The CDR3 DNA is TGTGCCAGCAGCTTACGAGGGAACACTGAAGCTTTCTTT. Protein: CASSLRGNTEAFF.